The 7 T cell receptor beta chains in this list originate from one sample, sequenced in a study of blood T cell repertoires in COVID-19. Produced via immunoSEQ multiplex PCR; TCRdb's table is partial and in-frame only. This sample has a few hundred thousand clones, with 80% to 90% found just once. The sequencing input was PBMCs or T cells enriched from blood (not recorded which). The source is a woman aged 45-60 years who had recovered from COVID-19.

The rearrangement links TRBV6-5 to TRBJ1-2; D perhaps matches TRBD1 (5 bases). The CDR3 consists of 11 residues. Germline V lookup: CDR1 MNHEY, CDR2 SVGAGI. Trimming removed 8 bases at V and 8 bases at J, with 12 bases between. The CDR3 coding sequence is TGTGCCAGCTCGCAGGGTGGAGGCTACACCTTC. This translates into CASSQGGGYTF.

The chain is built from TRBV3-1 (or the pseudogene TRBV3-2) and TRBJ2-2; TRBD2 matches 8 bases. Trimming cost V 8 bases and J 6 bases; bases outside gene matches: 14. The CDR3 loop spans 16 amino acids. CDR1 is LGHDT and CDR2 is YNNKEL in the germline V gene (reference sequence). The CDR3 reads CASSTSGTRAPGELFF. The CDR3, as DNA: TGTGCCAGCTCCACGTCCGGGACTAGAGCCCCCGGGGAGCTGTTTTTT.

V usage is TRBV5-1 and J usage is TRBJ2-7; 8 bases fit TRBD1. Germline V lookup: CDR1 SGHRS, CDR2 YFSETQ. Trimming at V came to 7 bases and at J to 4 bases, leaving 10 bases not matched to a gene. CDR3 length equals 14 residues. CDR3: CASHRTGKGYEQYF. CDR3 nucleotides: TGCGCCAGCCACCGGACAGGGAAGGGGTACGAGCAGTACTTC. The whole variable domain, filled in from reference TRBV5-1 and TRBJ2-7, reads KAGVTQTPRYLIKTRGQQVTLSCSPISGHRSVSWYQQTPGQGLQFLFEYFSETQRNKGNFPGRFSGRQFSNSRSEMNVSTLELGDSALYLCASHRTGKGYEQYFGPGTRLTVT.

The J gene is TRBJ1-3, the V gene TRBV29-1; the D is unclear. Germline assignment: CDR1 SQVTM and CDR2 ANQGSEA. With 4 bases removed from V and 0 bases from J, the gap between germline ends came to 10 bases. This CDR3 comprises 14 residues. The chain's CDR3 is CSVVSGSSGNTIYF. The CDR3 DNA follows: TGCAGCGTTGTATCGGGGAGCTCTGGAAACACCATATATTTT.

This chain links TRBV9 with TRBJ2-1, with D possibly matching TRBD1 (6 bases). Germline loops: CDR1 SGDLS, CDR2 YYNGEE. The length of the CDR3 is 18 residues. Trimming left V 0 bases short and J 2 bases short, with 18 bases between. The DNA for the CDR3 is TGTGCCAGCAGCGTAGGGAGAGACGGCAGGGGTCCCTACAATGAGCAGTTCTTC. It yields the protein CASSVGRDGRGPYNEQFF.

V is TRBV7-8 and J is TRBJ1-4, with D tentatively TRBD1 (6 bases). V lost 3 bases and J lost 3, with 11 bases in between. The CDR3 consists of 15 residues. In germline, CDR1 is SGHVS, CDR2 FQNEAQ. CDR3 bases: TGTGCCAGCAGCTTGTTGACAGGAGCTAATGAAAAACTGTTTTTT. Its protein is CASSLLTGANEKLFF.

This clone has a single count. The chain is built from TRBV2 and TRBJ2-1; D is perhaps TRBD1 (6 bases). In germline, CDR1 is SNHLY, CDR2 FYNNEI. This CDR3 has 14 amino acids. The V end was cut by 7 bases, the J end by 4 bases, with 14 bases between. CDR3 residues: CASIYRDTYNEQFF. As DNA, the CDR3 is TGTGCCAGCATTTACCGGGACACGTACAATGAGCAGTTCTTC. Full variable domain (missing parts from reference TRBV2 and TRBJ2-1): EPEVTQTPSHQVTQMGQEVILRCVPISNHLYFYWYRQILGQKVEFLVSFYNNEISEKSEIFDDQFSVERPDGSNFTLKIRSTKLEDSAMYFCASIYRDTYNEQFFGPGTRLTVL.